This T cell receptor beta chain comes out of a study of T-cell reconstitution after alpha-beta-depleted transplantation in children. TCRbeta library construction was performed incorporating unique molecular identifiers. TCRdb re-analysed the PCR reads in MiXCR, keeping a single row per CDR3 protein. The sample has 400,000 to 550,000 distinct CDR3 sequences, roughly 10% seen once; the top ten hold just over 2%. The CDR3 covers 15 residues. Trimming cost V 5 bases and J 0 bases; bases outside gene matches: 6. In germline, CDR1 is DFQATT, CDR2 SNEGSKA (reference sequence). Study-level results: Once a year had passed after transplant, T-cell counts and diversity came mostly from newly produced T cells.

This clonotype occurred many times. The antigen is undetermined. This sequence originates from a child aged 2 to 10 with inherited bone marrow failure, due to receive a stem cell transplant. The sequences come from PBMCs, collected before TCRalphabeta/CD19-depleted stem cell transplant. The genes are TRBV20-1 and TRBJ2-4; 8 bases are a match to TRBD1. The chain's CDR3 is CSAHRDRLAKNIQYF. In nucleotides, the CDR3 is TGCAGTGCTCACCGGGACAGGCTAGCCAAAAACATTCAGTACTTC.